The sample holds a few counts of the clone carrying this TCR beta chain. The data stem from a study of immune characterization of retroperitoneal liposarcoma. With 0 bases removed from V and 8 bases from J, the gap between germline ends came to 13 bases. The CDR3 extends over 14 amino acids. Germline V gene sequence: CDR1 MNHEY, CDR2 SVGAGI. One entry per CDR3 protein, called by TCRdb with MiXCR from the PCR reads. Of about 2,300 distinct CDR3 sequences listed, around 44% were seen once; the top ten hold 38%. Sequencing was performed on tumor tissue. This receptor was identified in a male donor with retroperitoneal liposarcoma. V gene TRBV6-5 combines with J gene TRBJ1-2; TRBD1 might be the D (6 bases). The CDR3, as DNA: TGTGCCAGCAGTTACTCAGGGGGGCTCTACGGCTACACCTTC. It encodes CASSYSGGLYGYTF.